This record covers a single T cell receptor (beta chain). As yet, its antigen is unknown. The data were taken from a study of T cells in tuberculosis. In the study overall: IGRA-negative adolescents, IGRA-positive adolescents with latent tuberculosis and adults with active tuberculosis formed this South African cohort. Broader study findings: Smaller distances to GMM-specific TCRs suggested their expansion in active tuberculosis.

Germline values: CDR1 SGHVS, CDR2 FQNEAQ. Trimming cost V 4 bases and J 8 bases, with 18 bases left between them. The CDR3 totals 15 residues. Assay used: immunoSEQ multiplex PCR; TCRdb lists only in-frame clones, some missing. The table shows 29,000 or so clones, with about 92% occurring only once. Time point indicated: new active TB diagnosis, blood taken before or within 7 days of starting treatment. Positive smear microscopy and/or M. tuberculosis culture confirmed active disease. Each donor contributed about 100,000 T cells on average, unsorted. This receptor was identified in an adult with tuberculosis. The sequences come from PBMCs, collected at tuberculosis diagnosis. The rearrangement uses TRBV7-8 and TRBJ2-1; the D gene is possibly TRBD2 (6 bases). The CDR3 nucleotides read TGTGCCAGCAGCTCGGAACCGGCAGGAGGGGATGAGCAGTTCTTC. It yields the protein CASSSEPAGGDEQFF.